This TCR beta chain was obtained from a study of blood T cell repertoires in COVID-19 (TCRdb year 2020). Background on the whole study: Samples from collaborators originated in the United States, Italy and Spain and spanned both the acute and convalescent phases of COVID-19. The samples were drawn from two sources: the first 160 participants of the ongoing ImmuneRACE study, and about 1,300 subjects contributed by 6 global collaborators. The repertoires were released in a freely available public database meant as a resource for research on the immune response to SARS-CoV-2. HLA class I and class II types, where available, came from metadata supplied by the sample provider rather than from assay-based typing. A de-identified subject ID, COVID-19 status, age in years and sex were almost always included in the sample metadata. Deeply sampled blood TCRbeta repertoires from subjects exposed to, actively infected with, or recovered from COVID-19 were included in the dataset. The prospective study material was composed of cDNA or gDNA derived from T cells, B-cell-depleted T cells, or PBMCs.

The immunoSEQ Assay, a bias-controlled multiplex PCR, was used to amplify TCRbeta CDR3 regions from genomic DNA. As for the original processing: Nucleated cell counts per sample were estimated from amplification of reference gene primers within the assay. To quantify the absolute abundance of each unique TCRbeta CDR3 rearrangement, sequence reads were collapsed and filtered. For each sample, productive Simpson clonality was calculated as the square root of Simpson's diversity index across productive rearrangements. Held by TCRdb, this immuneACCESS table contains in-frame sequences only and omits some clones. Under half of the omission traces to an unresolved V gene where checked; the cause of the rest is unknown. Clonal size and the V and J genes are those of that table, whereas D and trimming came from the DNA. This sample is represented by about 89,000 clones; roughly 80% of them were singletons. Of the sample, over 15% falls within the top ten clones.

CDR1 and CDR2, looked up from the germline V gene, are LGHNT and FRNRAP. The CDR3 has 14 amino acids, counting the end cysteine and phenylalanine. CDR3 DNA only is kept here, 42 bases in frame from base 1. V lost 6 bases and J lost 3 bases; the stretch between them is 14 bases long. Each collaborating institution followed its own protocols to collect whole blood in K2EDTA tubes. For TCRbeta analysis, collaborators shipped samples as frozen whole blood, isolated PBMCs, or DNA extracted from either of those sample types. Broad study findings and their caveats: How much clinical and demographic metadata was included differed by source and by participant, and the metadata was provided uncurated.

Turning to this clone: Its antigen remains undetermined. No base quality values were provided; no much bigger clone lies one nucleotide off.

The sequence is built from TRBV12-5 and TRBJ2-5; tentative D gene TRBD2, with 6 bases matching. This TCR was sampled from a woman older than 75 with acute or convalescent COVID-19. Sequences were obtained from peripheral blood. The CDR3 here reads CASGPDSGEETQYF. DNA sequence: TGTGCTAGTGGCCCCGATAGCGGCGAAGAGACCCAGTACTTC.